What follows are 22 T cell receptor beta chains derived from one specimen sequenced in a study of blood T cell repertoires in COVID-19. TCRdb's table, derived via immunoSEQ multiplex PCR, lists solely in-frame clones and lacks some. The table shows about 210,000 clones, with more than 85% occurring only once. Sequencing was done on a sample of peripheral blood. The receptor source for this set is a middle-aged man with acute or convalescent COVID-19.

J is TRBJ1-5 and V is TRBV4-1, with D possibly matching TRBD1 (5 bases). CDR1 and CDR2 (germline): MGHRA, YSYEKL. Trimming left V 1 base short and J 5 bases short, with 15 bases between. The CDR3 runs 16 residues. The CDR3 is CASSQGGGRFDQPQHF. The CDR3 DNA follows: TGCGCCAGCAGCCAAGGCGGGGGACGGTTTGATCAGCCCCAGCATTTT.

This chain connects TRBV2 to TRBJ1-1; no firm D call. The CDR3 is 11 amino acids. Trimming removed 10 bases at V and 6 bases at J, with 12 bases between. CDR1 is SNHLY and CDR2 is FYNNEI in the germline V gene. CDR3 bases: TGTGCCACCCCCCGGAGATCTGAAGCTTTCTTT. Translation gives CATPRRSEAFF.

The chain uses TRBV11-3 and TRBJ2-2; possibly TRBD2 for D (5 bases). From germline, CDR1 is SGHNT and CDR2 YENEEA. Between the trimmed V and J ends, which lost 2 bases and 0 bases, there was a span of 7 bases. The length of the CDR3 is 15 residues. CDR3 coding DNA: TGTGCCAGCAGCTTACGAGGGACGAACACCGGGGAGCTGTTTTTT. This sequence encodes CASSLRGTNTGELFF.

The chain is built from TRBV10-3 and TRBJ1-5; D not certain. The germline gives CDR1 ENHRY, CDR2 SYGVKD. Deletions cut 8 bases from V and 0 bases from J, with 11 bases between. The CDR3 covers 14 residues. CDR3 sequence (DNA): TGTGCCATCGACCGGGAATATAGCAATCAGCCCCAGCATTTT. As protein: CAIDREYSNQPQHF.

The chain has TRBV7-9 and TRBJ1-2, with 10 bases aligning to TRBD1. From germline, CDR1 is SEHNR and CDR2 FQNEAQ (reference sequence). The V gene end was trimmed by 1 base and the J gene end by 4 bases; junction bases not matched to a gene: 9. The CDR3 sequence is 17 residues long. Written as DNA, the CDR3 is TGTGCCAGCAGCTTAGGACAGGGGGCTTCTTTCCCCTATGGCTACACCTTC. Translated, it gives CASSLGQGASFPYGYTF.

CDR3 sequence: CASSIAAGTDNEQFF. In nucleotides, the CDR3 is TGTGCCAGTAGTATAGCAGCGGGAACGGACAATGAGCAGTTCTTC. The chain couples TRBV19 to TRBJ2-1; TRBD2 matches at 7 bases. J gave up 5 bases and V 1 base, and 5 bases lay outside the gene matches. There are 15 residues in the CDR3. The V gene's germline CDR1 is LNHDA and CDR2 SQIVND (reference sequence).

This clone came up once. The rearrangement links TRBV18 to TRBJ2-1; TRBD1 aligns across 10 bases. The CDR3 has 14 amino acids. J lost 5 bases, V lost 4 bases, and 2 bases had no gene match. Looked up from germline, CDR1 is KGHSH and CDR2 is LQKENI. Here the CDR3 DNA reads TGTGCCAGCTCACTGGGACAGGGGCACAATGAGCAGTTCTTC. Its protein is CASSLGQGHNEQFF. Drawing the rest from reference TRBV18 and TRBJ2-1, the complete variable domain is NAGVMQNPRHLVRRRGQEARLRCSPMKGHSHVYWYRQLPEEGLKFMVYLQKENIIDESGMPKERFSAEFPKEGPSILRIQQVVRGDSAAYFCASSLGQGHNEQFFGPGTRLTVL.

The chain joins TRBV7-9 to TRBJ2-5, with D perhaps matching TRBD1 (5 bases). This CDR3 is built from 18 residues. V lost 2 bases and J 2 bases, leaving 21 bases between the germline ends. Germline CDR1 reads SEHNR; CDR2 reads FQNEAQ (reference sequence). As DNA, the CDR3 is TGTGCCAGCAGCTTATACCTAGGGGCAGTAGTAGGTCAAGAGACCCAGTACTTC. Translated: CASSLYLGAVVGQETQYF.

V and J are TRBV9 and TRBJ2-3; tentatively, D is TRBD1 (6 bases). The CDR3 extends over 15 amino acids. Germline V lookup: CDR1 SGDLS, CDR2 YYNGEE. The ends were cut back, 4 bases at V and 2 bases at J, with 14 bases in the middle. The chain's CDR3 is CASSFKGVVTDTQYF. The CDR3 bases are TGTGCCAGCAGCTTTAAGGGGGTGGTCACAGATACGCAGTATTTT.

J is TRBJ2-3 and V is TRBV28; D is unresolved. Trimming took 6 bases from V and 1 from J, leaving 14 bases between them. Germline V gene sequence: CDR1 MDHEN, CDR2 SYDVKM. The CDR3 spans 15 residues. Here the CDR3 reads CASRLSRVRTDTQYF. CDR3 nucleotide sequence: TGTGCCAGCAGACTGAGCCGGGTCCGCACAGATACGCAGTATTTT. The entire variable domain, with the rest obtained from reference TRBV28 and TRBJ2-3, is as follows: DVKVTQSSRYLVKRTGEKVFLECVQDMDHENMFWYRQDPGLGLRLIYFSYDVKMKEKGDIPEGYSVSREKKERFSLILESASTNQTSMYLCASRLSRVRTDTQYFGPGTRLTVL.

V usage is TRBV7-9 and J usage is TRBJ2-3, with D possibly matching TRBD2 (6 bases). The germline V and J ends were trimmed by 1 base and 2 bases, with 7 bases remaining between them. The V gene's germline CDR1 is SEHNR and CDR2 FQNEAQ (reference sequence). The CDR3 spans 14 residues. This CDR3 is CASSLGGDTDTQYF. In DNA form, the CDR3 reads TGTGCCAGCAGCTTAGGGGGGGACACAGATACGCAGTATTTT.

J is TRBJ1-2 and V is TRBV29-1, with 10 positions matching TRBD1. CDR1 and CDR2 from the germline V gene are SQVTM and ANQGSEA. The CDR3 totals 16 residues. Trimming removed 1 base from V and 2 bases from J; junction bases left unmatched: 7. The CDR3 is CSVEGTGGGENYGYTF. Written as DNA, the CDR3 is TGCAGCGTTGAAGGGACAGGGGGTGGCGAGAACTATGGCTACACCTTC. Full variable domain (missing parts from reference TRBV29-1 and TRBJ1-2): SAVISQKPSRDICQRGTSLTIQCQVDSQVTMMFWYRQQPGQSLTLIATANQGSEATYESGFVIDKFPISRPNLTFSTLTVSNMSPEDSSIYLCSVEGTGGGENYGYTFGSGTRLTVV.

This clone appeared once. The rearrangement joins TRBV28 to TRBJ2-3, with D tentatively TRBD2 (8 bases). Germline-derived CDR1 and CDR2 are MDHEN and SYDVKM. The CDR3 consists of 18 residues. V was pared by 4 bases and J by 1 base, with 21 bases between. In DNA form, the CDR3 reads TGTGCCAGCAGTTCCAGGGGGTTTAATAGCGGGGGCACAGATACGCAGTATTTT. Translation gives CASSSRGFNSGGTDTQYF.

This clone was found a few times. The rearrangement uses TRBV9 and TRBJ2-7; TRBD1 is a possible D gene (5 bases). The CDR3 contains 13 residues. Looked up from germline, CDR1 is SGDLS and CDR2 is YYNGEE. Deletions cut 3 bases from V and 7 bases from J, with 14 bases between. In DNA form, the CDR3 reads TGTGCCAGCAGCGACCCCCAGGGTGAAGAGCAGTACTTC. Translating gives CASSDPQGEEQYF.

This chain uses TRBV7-3 with TRBJ2-2; TRBD2 agrees at 8 bases. V lost 5 bases to trimming and J lost 3 bases; unmatched junction nucleotides: 5. The CDR3 sequence is 15 residues long. Per the germline V gene, CDR1 is SGHTA and CDR2 is FQGTGA. The CDR3 sequence: CASSPTSAYTGELFF. CDR3 nucleotides: TGTGCCAGCAGCCCGACTAGCGCATACACCGGGGAGCTGTTTTTT.

This chain joins TRBV7-9 and TRBJ1-5, with D unclear. Germline V gene data show CDR1 as SEHNR and CDR2 as FQNEAQ (reference sequence). The CDR3 sequence is 13 residues long. Trimming cost V 3 bases and J 5 bases, with 8 bases left between them. In DNA, the CDR3 is TGTGCCAGCAGCTTTTCGACTGATCAGCCCCAGCATTTT. This translates into CASSFSTDQPQHF.

The chain links TRBV7-9 to TRBJ2-1; 11 bases line up with TRBD1. Germline lookup yields CDR1 SEHNR and CDR2 FQNEAQ (reference sequence). This CDR3 spans 15 amino acids. The J segment lost 9 bases and the V segment lost 4 bases, leaving 8 bases of the junction unmatched. CDR3 DNA: TGTGCCAGCAGCTCATGGGGACAGGGGGAATTTGAGCAGTTCTTC. Protein sequence: CASSSWGQGEFEQFF.

The chain joins TRBV24-1 to TRBJ2-1, with TRBD2 as a possible D gene (5 bases). V was cut by 2 bases and J by 4 bases, with 8 bases left in between. The length of the CDR3 is 14 residues. The germline gives CDR1 KGHDR, CDR2 SFDVKD. CDR3 sequence: CATSDSRGYNEQFF. In DNA, the CDR3 is TGTGCCACCAGTGATTCCCGGGGATACAATGAGCAGTTCTTC.

V is TRBV4-1 and J is TRBJ2-5, with D hard to call. Germline V gene sequence: CDR1 MGHRA, CDR2 YSYEKL. The V and J ends lost 1 base and 1 base respectively, with 10 bases between them. The CDR3 covers 15 residues. The CDR3 DNA follows: TGCGCCAGCAGCCAAGCAGGTGTCTTCCAAGAGACCCAGTACTTC. Amino acid sequence: CASSQAGVFQETQYF.

The chain employs TRBV3-1 (or the pseudogene TRBV3-2) and TRBJ1-5; D call uncertain. Per the germline V gene, CDR1 is LGHDT and CDR2 is YNNKEL (reference sequence). With 1 base removed from V and 9 bases from J, the gap between germline ends came to 25 bases. The CDR3 has 18 amino acids. The CDR3 here is CASSQVRGRTGIIGPQHF. DNA for the CDR3: TGTGCCAGCAGCCAAGTTCGTGGAAGGACGGGGATCATCGGGCCCCAGCATTTT.

The V gene is TRBV5-1, the J gene TRBJ2-7; TRBD2 matches 11 bases. Germline CDR1 is SGHRS and CDR2 is YFSETQ. The CDR3 loop spans 15 amino acids. J was trimmed by 3 bases and V by 6 bases; bases with no gene match: 8. Here the CDR3 reads CASTYTGTSGYEQYF. The CDR3 bases are TGCGCCAGCACCTATACCGGGACTAGCGGCTACGAGCAGTACTTC.

This clone was counted once. The chain employs TRBV19 and TRBJ2-2; 11 positions match TRBD2. The germline V gene has CDR1 LNHDA and CDR2 SQIVND (reference sequence). This CDR3 region has 16 residues. J lost 1 base, V lost 8 bases, and 6 bases had no gene match. The CDR3 loop is CASRELAGENTGELFF. For the CDR3, the DNA is TGTGCCAGTCGAGAACTAGCGGGGGAGAACACCGGGGAGCTGTTTTTT.